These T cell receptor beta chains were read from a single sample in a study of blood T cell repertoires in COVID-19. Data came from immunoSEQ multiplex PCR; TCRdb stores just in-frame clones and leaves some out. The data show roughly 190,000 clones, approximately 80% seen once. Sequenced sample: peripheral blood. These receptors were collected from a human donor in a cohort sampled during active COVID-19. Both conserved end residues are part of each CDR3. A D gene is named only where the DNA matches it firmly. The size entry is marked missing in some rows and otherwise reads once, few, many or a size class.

CASRQGGDMFTGELFF | TGTGCCAGCCGCCAGGGAGGGGATATGTTCACCGGGGAGCTGTTTTTT | 16 | TRBJ2-2 | - | TRBD2 | TRBV2
CASSSGGTPEWQYF | TGTGCCAGCAGCTCGGGGGGGACCCCAGAATGGCAGTATTTT | 14 | TRBJ2-3 | - | TRBD2 | TRBV9
CASSEALSFTGGRGELFF | TGTGCCAGCAGTGAAGCGCTTTCATTTACAGGGGGTAGGGGGGAGCTGTTTTTT | 18 | TRBJ2-2 | - | TRBD1 | TRBV2
CASGGGANEQFF | TGTGCCAGCGGCGGAGGGGCGAATGAGCAGTTCTTC | 12 | TRBJ2-1 | - | - | TRBV3-1/TRBV3-2
CASSPDRVGTGELFF | TGTGCCAGCTCACCGGACAGGGTGGGCACCGGGGAGCTGTTTTTT | 15 | TRBJ2-2 | few | TRBD1 | TRBV18
CASSQDEGQPAFF | TGTGCCAGCAGCCAAGATGAGGGACAACCAGCTTTCTTT | 13 | TRBJ1-1 | - | - | TRBV3-1/TRBV3-2
CASSFEAFGNTIYF | TGTGCCAGCAGCTTTGAGGCTTTTGGAAACACCATATATTTT | 14 | TRBJ1-3 | - | - | TRBV5-5
CASSVGIQGLGEKLFF | TGTGCCAGCAGCGTGGGGATACAGGGCTTAGGGGAAAAACTGTTTTTT | 16 | TRBJ1-4 | - | - | TRBV9
CASLVAGGTEAFF | TGTGCCAGCTTGGTCGCGGGCGGCACTGAAGCTTTCTTT | 13 | TRBJ1-1 | - | - | TRBV27
CAISSTGGNTEAFF | TGTGCCATCAGTTCCACGGGGGGGAACACTGAAGCTTTCTTT | 14 | TRBJ1-1 | - | - | TRBV10-3
CASSLAGMNTEAFF | TGTGCCAGCAGTTTAGCAGGCATGAACACTGAAGCTTTCTTT | 14 | TRBJ1-1 | - | - | TRBV27
CSASDAVTSTDTQYF | TGCAGTGCTAGTGATGCAGTGACTAGCACAGATACGCAGTATTTT | 15 | TRBJ2-3 | - | - | TRBV20-1
CAISESEDRGTDQPQHF | TGTGCCATCAGTGAGTCGGAGGACAGGGGGACGGATCAGCCCCAGCATTTT | 17 | TRBJ1-5 | - | TRBD1 | TRBV10-3
CASSRRGQGENTGELFF | TGCGCCAGCAGCCGCAGAGGACAGGGCGAAAACACCGGGGAGCTGTTTTTT | 17 | TRBJ2-2 | - | TRBD1 | TRBV5-1
CASSHEQGSEQFF | TGCGCCAGCAGCCACGAGCAGGGATCCGAGCAGTTCTTC | 13 | TRBJ2-1 | - | - | TRBV4-1
CASSQRTGGAETQYF | TGTGCCAGCTCCCAAAGGACAGGGGGCGCGGAGACCCAGTACTTC | 15 | TRBJ2-5 | - | TRBD1 | TRBV2
CASSWRLAEAYEQYF | TGTGCCAGCAGCTGGAGACTAGCGGAGGCCTACGAGCAGTACTTC | 15 | TRBJ2-7 | - | TRBD2 | TRBV7-2
CASSRQGNRDGYTF | TGTGCCAGTAGTCGACAGGGGAACAGGGATGGCTACACCTTC | 14 | TRBJ1-2 | - | TRBD1 | TRBV19
CASRRGDPADTQYF | TGTGCCAGCAGGCGGGGGGACCCCGCAGATACGCAGTATTTT | 14 | TRBJ2-3 | - | TRBD2 | TRBV28
CATHRLATGELFF | TGTGCCACCCACAGGCTGGCCACCGGGGAGCTGTTTTTT | 13 | TRBJ2-2 | - | - | TRBV19
CASSSEQGWTDTQYF | TGTGCCAGTAGTAGCGAACAGGGTTGGACAGATACGCAGTATTTT | 15 | TRBJ2-3 | - | - | TRBV19
CASIRAGTGELFF | TGTGCCAGTATAAGGGCGGGCACCGGGGAGCTGTTTTTT | 13 | TRBJ2-2 | - | - | TRBV19
CAIRGSVTGELFF | TGTGCCATCAGAGGTAGCGTTACCGGGGAGCTGTTTTTT | 13 | TRBJ2-2 | - | - | TRBV10-3
CASSLVGDSYEQYF | TGTGCCAGCAGCTTGGTCGGGGACAGCTACGAGCAGTACTTC | 14 | TRBJ2-7 | - | TRBD1 | TRBV5-8
CASSQVGVTSTDTQYF | TGTGCCAGCTCCCAAGTAGGGGTAACAAGCACAGATACGCAGTATTTT | 16 | TRBJ2-3 | few | - | TRBV18
CASSQGTSGATYTDTQYF | TGTGCCAGCAGCCAAGGGACTAGCGGGGCAACGTACACAGATACGCAGTATTTT | 18 | TRBJ2-3 | - | TRBD2 | TRBV3-1/TRBV3-2
CASSLGLRETQYF | TGTGCCAGCAGCTTAGGCCTGCGGGAGACCCAGTACTTC | 13 | TRBJ2-5 | - | - | TRBV7-6
CASHRGNRAYEQYF | TGTGCCAGCCACAGGGGTAACAGGGCCTACGAGCAGTACTTC | 14 | TRBJ2-7 | - | TRBD1 | TRBV28
CASSLGSGTLNNSPLHF | TGCGCCAGCAGCTTGGGGTCAGGGACATTGAATAATTCACCCCTCCACTTT | 17 | TRBJ1-6 | - | - | TRBV5-1
CASTTGSGPPEKLFF | TGTGCCAGCACCACAGGGTCGGGCCCCCCGGAAAAACTGTTTTTT | 15 | TRBJ1-4 | - | - | TRBV28
CASSYGTGWYEQYF | TGTGCCAGCAGTTACGGAACAGGGTGGTACGAGCAGTACTTC | 14 | TRBJ2-7 | - | - | TRBV28
CASSVTGLGGYTF | TGTGCCAGCAGCGTTACGGGATTGGGGGGCTACACCTTC | 13 | TRBJ1-2 | - | - | TRBV9
CASSPRTARDTDTQYF | TGTGCCAGCTCACCACGGACAGCAAGAGACACAGATACGCAGTATTTT | 16 | TRBJ2-3 | - | - | TRBV18
CATSRDRGYPGAFF | TGTGCCACCAGCAGAGACCGAGGGTATCCGGGAGCTTTCTTT | 14 | TRBJ1-1 | - | - | TRBV15
CASTHYDGYSYGYTF | TGTGCCAGCACTCACTACGACGGTTACTCCTATGGCTACACCTTC | 15 | TRBJ1-2 | - | - | TRBV27
CASSEWREKTDTQYF | TGTGCCAGCAGTGAATGGCGGGAGAAAACAGATACGCAGTATTTT | 15 | TRBJ2-3 | few | TRBD2 | TRBV6-1
CASSPQTVEARLYGYTF | TGCGCCAGCAGCCCCCAAACGGTGGAGGCGCGTCTTTATGGCTACACCTTC | 17 | TRBJ1-2 | many | - | TRBV5-1
CASSDKTHEQFF | TGCGCCAGCAGCGATAAGACTCATGAGCAGTTCTTC | 12 | TRBJ2-1 | - | - | TRBV5-1
CSTLGGSDEQFF | TGCAGCACCCTCGGGGGTAGCGATGAGCAGTTCTTC | 12 | TRBJ2-1 | few | - | TRBV29-1
CASKPSGDRRDTQYF | TGCGCCAGCAAACCCTCCGGTGACAGGAGAGATACGCAGTATTTT | 15 | TRBJ2-3 | - | - | TRBV10-2
CASSEAGGGANVLTF | TGTGCCAGCAGTGAAGCCGGGGGTGGGGCCAACGTCCTGACTTTC | 15 | TRBJ2-6 | - | - | TRBV6-1
CASSAWTGNTEAFF | TGTGCCAGCAGTGCCTGGACAGGGAACACTGAAGCTTTCTTT | 14 | TRBJ1-1 | - | TRBD1 | TRBV2